This T cell receptor (beta chain) was found in a study of control samples from healthy donors and cancer patients. Some clones are missing from TCRdb's copy, which holds only in-frame ones; the method was immunoSEQ multiplex PCR. The data contain 100,000 to 150,000 clones, around nine tenths of them singletons. This TCR was sampled from a man aged 35 to 55 in good health. The specimen was blood.

CDR3 in amino acids: CASSIVVGQGMNTEAFF. The DNA of the CDR3 is TGTGCCAGTAGTATAGTTGTGGGGCAGGGAATGAACACTGAAGCTTTCTTT. The chain uses TRBV19 and TRBJ1-1; maybe TRBD1 (5 bases). V shed 1 base and J shed 0 bases, with 15 bases lying between them. The CDR3 extends over 17 amino acids. Germline V CDR1 and CDR2: LNHDA, SQIVND (reference sequence).